This TCR beta chain stems from a study of blood T cell repertoires in COVID-19. This clone came up a few times. V was trimmed by 2 bases and J by 6 bases, leaving 17 bases between them. This CDR3 region has 14 residues. Germline CDR1 and CDR2: SQVTM and ANQGSEA. Only in-frame clones appear in the TCRdb table, and some are missing; sequencing was by immunoSEQ multiplex PCR. This table holds under 450,000 clones, 88% found once. Patients from Seattle were sampled longitudinally, starting during active infection. Sequencing was carried out using peripheral blood. The chain has TRBV29-1 and TRBJ2-7; tentative D call: TRBD1 (6 bases). This clonotype was sampled from a woman aged 45-65 years with COVID-19, enrolled during active disease. The CDR3: CSVEMRQGNPEQYF. The CDR3 bases are TGCAGCGTTGAAATGCGTCAGGGGAATCCCGAGCAGTACTTC.